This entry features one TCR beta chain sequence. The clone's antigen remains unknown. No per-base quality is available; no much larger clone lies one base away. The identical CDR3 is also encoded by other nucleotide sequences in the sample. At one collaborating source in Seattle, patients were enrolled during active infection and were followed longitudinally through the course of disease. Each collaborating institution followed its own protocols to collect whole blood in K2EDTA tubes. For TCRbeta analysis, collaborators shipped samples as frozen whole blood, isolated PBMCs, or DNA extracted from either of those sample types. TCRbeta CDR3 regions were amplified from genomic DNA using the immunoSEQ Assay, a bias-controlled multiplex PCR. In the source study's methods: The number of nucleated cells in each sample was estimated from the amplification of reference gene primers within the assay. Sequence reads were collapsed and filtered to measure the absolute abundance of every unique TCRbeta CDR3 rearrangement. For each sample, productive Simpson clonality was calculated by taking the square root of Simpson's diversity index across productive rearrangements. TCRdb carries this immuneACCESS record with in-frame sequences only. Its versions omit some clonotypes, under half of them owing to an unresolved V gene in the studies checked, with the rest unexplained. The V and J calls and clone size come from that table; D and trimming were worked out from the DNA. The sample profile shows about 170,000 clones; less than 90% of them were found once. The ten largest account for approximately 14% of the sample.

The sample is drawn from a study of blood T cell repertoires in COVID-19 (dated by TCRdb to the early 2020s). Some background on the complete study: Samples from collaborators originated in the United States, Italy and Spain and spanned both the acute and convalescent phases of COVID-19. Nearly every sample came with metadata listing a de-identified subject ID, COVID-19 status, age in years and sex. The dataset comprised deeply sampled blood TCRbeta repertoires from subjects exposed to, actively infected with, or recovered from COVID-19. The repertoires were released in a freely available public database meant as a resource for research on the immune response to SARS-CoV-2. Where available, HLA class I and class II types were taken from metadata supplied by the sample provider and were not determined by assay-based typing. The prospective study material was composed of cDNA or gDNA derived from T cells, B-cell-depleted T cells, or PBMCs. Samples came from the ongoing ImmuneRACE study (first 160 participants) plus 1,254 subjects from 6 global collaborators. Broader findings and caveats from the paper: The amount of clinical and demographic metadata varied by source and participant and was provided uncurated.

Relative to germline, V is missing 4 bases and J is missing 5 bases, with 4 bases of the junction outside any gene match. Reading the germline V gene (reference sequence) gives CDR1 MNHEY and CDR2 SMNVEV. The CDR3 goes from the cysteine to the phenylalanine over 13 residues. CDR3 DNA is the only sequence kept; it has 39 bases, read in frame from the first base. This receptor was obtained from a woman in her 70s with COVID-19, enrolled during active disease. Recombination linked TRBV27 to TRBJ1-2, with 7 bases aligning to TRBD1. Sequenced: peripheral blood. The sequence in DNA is TGTGCCAGCAGTTCCCCAGGGGGTTATGGCTACACCTTC. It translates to CASSSPGGYGYTF.